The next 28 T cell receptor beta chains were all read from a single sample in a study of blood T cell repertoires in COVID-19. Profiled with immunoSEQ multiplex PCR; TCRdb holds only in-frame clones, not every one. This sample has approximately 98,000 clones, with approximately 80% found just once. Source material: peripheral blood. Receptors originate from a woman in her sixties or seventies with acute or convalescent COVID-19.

DNA of the CDR3: TGTGCCAGCAGTAAGGGGGCGTACACAGATACGCAGTATTTT. Amino acids: CASSKGAYTDTQYF. The genes are TRBV27 and TRBJ2-3; 7 bases match TRBD1. Germline-derived CDR1 and CDR2 are MNHEY and SMNVEV (reference sequence). Trimming took 5 bases from V and 2 from J; bases not matched to a gene: 4. The CDR3 sequence is 14 residues long.

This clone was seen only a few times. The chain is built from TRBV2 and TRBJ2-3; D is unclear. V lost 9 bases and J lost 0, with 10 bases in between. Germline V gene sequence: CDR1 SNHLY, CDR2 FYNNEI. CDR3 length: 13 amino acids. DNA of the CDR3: TGTGCCAGTGTATTTTCTAGCACAGATACGCAGTATTTT. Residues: CASVFSSTDTQYF.

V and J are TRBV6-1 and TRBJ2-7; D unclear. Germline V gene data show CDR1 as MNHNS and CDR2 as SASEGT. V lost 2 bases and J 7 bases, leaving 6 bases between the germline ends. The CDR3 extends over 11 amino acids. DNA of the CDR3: TGTGCCAGCAGTGAATGGCGGGAGCAGTACTTC. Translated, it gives CASSEWREQYF.

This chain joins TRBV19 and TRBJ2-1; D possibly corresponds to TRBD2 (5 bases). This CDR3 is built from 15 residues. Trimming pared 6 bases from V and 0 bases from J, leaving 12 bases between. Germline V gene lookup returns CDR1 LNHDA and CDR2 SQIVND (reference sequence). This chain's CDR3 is CASSLAGPSYNEQFF. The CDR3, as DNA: TGTGCCAGTAGCCTAGCTGGACCCTCCTACAATGAGCAGTTCTTC.

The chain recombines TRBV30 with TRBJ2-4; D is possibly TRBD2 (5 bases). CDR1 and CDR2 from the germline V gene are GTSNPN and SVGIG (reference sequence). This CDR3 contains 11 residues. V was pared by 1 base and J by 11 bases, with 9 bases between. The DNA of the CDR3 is TGTGCCTGGAGTGATCCGAGGGTTCAGTACTTC. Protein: CAWSDPRVQYF.

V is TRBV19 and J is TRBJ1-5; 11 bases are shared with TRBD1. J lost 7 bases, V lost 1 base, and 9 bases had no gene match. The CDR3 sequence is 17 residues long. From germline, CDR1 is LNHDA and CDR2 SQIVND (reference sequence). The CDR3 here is CASSIVWRTGGGQPQHF. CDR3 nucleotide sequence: TGTGCCAGTAGTATAGTTTGGAGGACAGGGGGCGGACAGCCCCAGCATTTT.

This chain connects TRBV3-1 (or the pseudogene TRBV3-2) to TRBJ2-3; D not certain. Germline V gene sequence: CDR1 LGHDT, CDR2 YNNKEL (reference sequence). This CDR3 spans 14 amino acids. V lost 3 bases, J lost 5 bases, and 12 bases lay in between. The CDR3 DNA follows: TGTGCCAGCAGCCAGGAGTGGAGTGGAGATACGCAGTATTTT. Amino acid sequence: CASSQEWSGDTQYF.

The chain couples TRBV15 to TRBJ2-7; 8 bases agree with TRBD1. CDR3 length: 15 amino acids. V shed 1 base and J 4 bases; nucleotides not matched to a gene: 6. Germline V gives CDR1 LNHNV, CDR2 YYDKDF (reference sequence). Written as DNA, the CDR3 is TGTGCCACCAGCAGAGGAGGACAGGGTTCTTACGAGCAGTACTTC. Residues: CATSRGGQGSYEQYF. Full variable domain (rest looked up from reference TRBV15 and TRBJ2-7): DAMVIQNPRYQVTQFGKPVTLSCSQTLNHNVMYWYQQKSSQAPKLLFHYYDKDFNNEADTPDNFQSRRPNTSFCFLDIRSPGLGDTAMYLCATSRGGQGSYEQYFGPGTRLTVT.

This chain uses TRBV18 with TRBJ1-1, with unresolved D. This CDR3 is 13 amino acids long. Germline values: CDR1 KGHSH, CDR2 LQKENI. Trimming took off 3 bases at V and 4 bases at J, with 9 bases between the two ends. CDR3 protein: CASSPGRFTEAFF. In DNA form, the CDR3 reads TGTGCCAGCTCACCCGGGAGGTTCACTGAAGCTTTCTTT.

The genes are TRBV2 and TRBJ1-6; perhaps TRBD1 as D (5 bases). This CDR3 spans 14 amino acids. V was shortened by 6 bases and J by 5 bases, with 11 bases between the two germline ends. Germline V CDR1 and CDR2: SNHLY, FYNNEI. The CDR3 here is CASRRQPDNSPLHF. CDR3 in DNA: TGTGCCAGCAGAAGACAGCCCGATAATTCACCCCTCCACTTT.

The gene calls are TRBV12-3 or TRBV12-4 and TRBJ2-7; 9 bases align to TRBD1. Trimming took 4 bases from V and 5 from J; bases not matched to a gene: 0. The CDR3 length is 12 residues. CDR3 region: CASSWDRDEQYV. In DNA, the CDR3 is TGTGCCAGCAGTTGGGACAGGGACGAGCAGTACGTC.

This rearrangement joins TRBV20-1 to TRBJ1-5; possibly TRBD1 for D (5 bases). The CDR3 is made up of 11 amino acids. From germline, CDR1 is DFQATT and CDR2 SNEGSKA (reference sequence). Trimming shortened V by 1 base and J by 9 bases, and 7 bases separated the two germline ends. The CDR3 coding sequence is TGCAGTGCTAGAGCCGGGGGGCCCCAGCATTTT. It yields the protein CSARAGGPQHF.

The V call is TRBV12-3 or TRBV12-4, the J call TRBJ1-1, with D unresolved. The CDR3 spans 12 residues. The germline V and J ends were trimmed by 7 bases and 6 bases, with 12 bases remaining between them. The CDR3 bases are TGTGCCAGCACTGATGAGAGCGCTGAAGCTTTCTTT. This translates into CASTDESAEAFF.

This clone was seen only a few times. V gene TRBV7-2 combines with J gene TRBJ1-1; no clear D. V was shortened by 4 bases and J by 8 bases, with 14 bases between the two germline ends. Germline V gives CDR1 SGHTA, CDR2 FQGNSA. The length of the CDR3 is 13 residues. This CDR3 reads CASSYRDATEAFF. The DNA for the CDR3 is TGTGCCAGCAGCTATCGGGATGCGACCGAAGCTTTCTTT.

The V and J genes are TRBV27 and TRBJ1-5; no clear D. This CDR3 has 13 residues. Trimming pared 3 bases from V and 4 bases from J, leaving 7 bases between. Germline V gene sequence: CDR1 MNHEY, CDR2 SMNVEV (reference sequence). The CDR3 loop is CASSFRENQPQHF. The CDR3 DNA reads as TGTGCCAGCAGTTTCCGGGAGAATCAGCCCCAGCATTTT.

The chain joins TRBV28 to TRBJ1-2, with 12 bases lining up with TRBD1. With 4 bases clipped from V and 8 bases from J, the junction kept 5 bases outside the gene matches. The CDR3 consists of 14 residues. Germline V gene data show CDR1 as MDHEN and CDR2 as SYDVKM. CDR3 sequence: CASSSGQGAGGYTF. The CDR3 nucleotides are TGTGCCAGCAGTTCGGGACAGGGGGCAGGAGGCTACACCTTC.

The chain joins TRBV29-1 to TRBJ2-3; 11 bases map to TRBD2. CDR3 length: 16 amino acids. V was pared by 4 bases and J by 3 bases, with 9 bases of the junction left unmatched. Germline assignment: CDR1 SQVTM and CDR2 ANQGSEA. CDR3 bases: TGCAGCGTTGGGAGCAAACTAGCGGGGGTTACAGATACGCAGTATTTT. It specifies CSVGSKLAGVTDTQYF.

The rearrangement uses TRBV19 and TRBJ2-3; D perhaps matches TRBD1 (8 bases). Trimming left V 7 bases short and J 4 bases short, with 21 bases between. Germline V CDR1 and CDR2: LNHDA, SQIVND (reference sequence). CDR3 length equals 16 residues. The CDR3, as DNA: TGTGCCAGTAAGGCCGCCGGACAGGGAGGGGCAGATACGCAGTATTTT. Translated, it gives CASKAAGQGGADTQYF.

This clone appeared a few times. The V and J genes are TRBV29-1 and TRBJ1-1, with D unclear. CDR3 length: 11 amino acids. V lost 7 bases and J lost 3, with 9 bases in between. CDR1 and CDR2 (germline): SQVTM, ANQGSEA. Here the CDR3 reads CSAPRDTEAFF. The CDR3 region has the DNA TGCAGCGCCCCTCGAGACACTGAAGCTTTCTTT.

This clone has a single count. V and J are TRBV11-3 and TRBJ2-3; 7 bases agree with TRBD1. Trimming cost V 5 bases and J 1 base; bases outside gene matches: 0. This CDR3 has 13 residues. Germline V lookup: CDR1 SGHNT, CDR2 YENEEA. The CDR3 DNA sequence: TGTGCCAGCAGCCAGGGGGGCACAGATACGCAGTATTTT. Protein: CASSQGGTDTQYF.

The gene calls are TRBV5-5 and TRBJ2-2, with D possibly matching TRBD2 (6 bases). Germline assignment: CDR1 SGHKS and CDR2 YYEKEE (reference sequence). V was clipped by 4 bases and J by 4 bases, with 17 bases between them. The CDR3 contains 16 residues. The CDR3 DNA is TGTGCCAGCAGCCCCGGCGGCGGGGTACTCACCGGGGAGCTGTTTTTT. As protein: CASSPGGGVLTGELFF.

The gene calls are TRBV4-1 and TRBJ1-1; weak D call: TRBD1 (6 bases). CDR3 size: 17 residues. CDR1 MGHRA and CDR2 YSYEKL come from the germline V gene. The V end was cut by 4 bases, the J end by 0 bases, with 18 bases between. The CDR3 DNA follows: TGCGCCAGCAGCCTCCGGGACACCCGCCTAATGAACACTGAAGCTTTCTTT. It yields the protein CASSLRDTRLMNTEAFF.

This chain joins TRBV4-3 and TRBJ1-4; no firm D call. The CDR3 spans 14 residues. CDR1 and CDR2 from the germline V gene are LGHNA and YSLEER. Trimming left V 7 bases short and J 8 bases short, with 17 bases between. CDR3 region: CASNRLRGEEKLFF. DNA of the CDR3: TGCGCCAGCAATCGATTACGAGGAGAGGAAAAACTGTTTTTT.

CDR3 sequence reads: CASSYSAGGRAYEQYF. The CDR3, as DNA: TGTGCCAGCAGTTACTCAGCTGGCGGGAGGGCCTACGAGCAGTACTTC. The chain is built from TRBV6-2 or TRBV6-3 and TRBJ2-7; 9 positions match TRBD2. Germline V gene lookup returns CDR1 MNHEY and CDR2 SVGEGT. The CDR3 length is 16 residues. The trim removed 0 bases at V and 2 bases at J, leaving 5 bases unmatched.

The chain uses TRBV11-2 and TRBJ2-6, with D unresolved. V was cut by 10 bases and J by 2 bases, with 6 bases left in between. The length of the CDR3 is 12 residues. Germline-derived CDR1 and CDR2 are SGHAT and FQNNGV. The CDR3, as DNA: TGTGCCACAAGCGCTGGGGCCAACGTCCTGACTTTC. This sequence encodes CATSAGANVLTF.

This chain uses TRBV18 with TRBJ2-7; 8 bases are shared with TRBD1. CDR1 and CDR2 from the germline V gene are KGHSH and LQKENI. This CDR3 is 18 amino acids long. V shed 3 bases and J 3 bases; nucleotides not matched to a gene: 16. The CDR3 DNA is TGTGCCAGCTCACCCACCCGACAGGGGCCTTCGGGAAACTACGAGCAGTACTTC. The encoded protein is CASSPTRQGPSGNYEQYF.

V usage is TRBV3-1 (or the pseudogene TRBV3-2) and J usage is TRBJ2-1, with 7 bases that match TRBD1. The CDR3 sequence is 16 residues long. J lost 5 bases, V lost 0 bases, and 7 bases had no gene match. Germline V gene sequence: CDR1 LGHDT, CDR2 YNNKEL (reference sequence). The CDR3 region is CASSQDLRTGHNEQFF. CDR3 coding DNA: TGTGCCAGCAGCCAAGATCTCAGGACAGGTCACAATGAGCAGTTCTTC.

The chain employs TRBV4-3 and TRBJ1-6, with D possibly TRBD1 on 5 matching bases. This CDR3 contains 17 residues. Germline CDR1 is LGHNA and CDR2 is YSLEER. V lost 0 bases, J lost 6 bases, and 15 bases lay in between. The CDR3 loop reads CASSQDRPLGANSPLHF. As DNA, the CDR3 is TGCGCCAGCAGCCAAGATCGCCCCCTAGGGGCTAATTCACCCCTCCACTTT.